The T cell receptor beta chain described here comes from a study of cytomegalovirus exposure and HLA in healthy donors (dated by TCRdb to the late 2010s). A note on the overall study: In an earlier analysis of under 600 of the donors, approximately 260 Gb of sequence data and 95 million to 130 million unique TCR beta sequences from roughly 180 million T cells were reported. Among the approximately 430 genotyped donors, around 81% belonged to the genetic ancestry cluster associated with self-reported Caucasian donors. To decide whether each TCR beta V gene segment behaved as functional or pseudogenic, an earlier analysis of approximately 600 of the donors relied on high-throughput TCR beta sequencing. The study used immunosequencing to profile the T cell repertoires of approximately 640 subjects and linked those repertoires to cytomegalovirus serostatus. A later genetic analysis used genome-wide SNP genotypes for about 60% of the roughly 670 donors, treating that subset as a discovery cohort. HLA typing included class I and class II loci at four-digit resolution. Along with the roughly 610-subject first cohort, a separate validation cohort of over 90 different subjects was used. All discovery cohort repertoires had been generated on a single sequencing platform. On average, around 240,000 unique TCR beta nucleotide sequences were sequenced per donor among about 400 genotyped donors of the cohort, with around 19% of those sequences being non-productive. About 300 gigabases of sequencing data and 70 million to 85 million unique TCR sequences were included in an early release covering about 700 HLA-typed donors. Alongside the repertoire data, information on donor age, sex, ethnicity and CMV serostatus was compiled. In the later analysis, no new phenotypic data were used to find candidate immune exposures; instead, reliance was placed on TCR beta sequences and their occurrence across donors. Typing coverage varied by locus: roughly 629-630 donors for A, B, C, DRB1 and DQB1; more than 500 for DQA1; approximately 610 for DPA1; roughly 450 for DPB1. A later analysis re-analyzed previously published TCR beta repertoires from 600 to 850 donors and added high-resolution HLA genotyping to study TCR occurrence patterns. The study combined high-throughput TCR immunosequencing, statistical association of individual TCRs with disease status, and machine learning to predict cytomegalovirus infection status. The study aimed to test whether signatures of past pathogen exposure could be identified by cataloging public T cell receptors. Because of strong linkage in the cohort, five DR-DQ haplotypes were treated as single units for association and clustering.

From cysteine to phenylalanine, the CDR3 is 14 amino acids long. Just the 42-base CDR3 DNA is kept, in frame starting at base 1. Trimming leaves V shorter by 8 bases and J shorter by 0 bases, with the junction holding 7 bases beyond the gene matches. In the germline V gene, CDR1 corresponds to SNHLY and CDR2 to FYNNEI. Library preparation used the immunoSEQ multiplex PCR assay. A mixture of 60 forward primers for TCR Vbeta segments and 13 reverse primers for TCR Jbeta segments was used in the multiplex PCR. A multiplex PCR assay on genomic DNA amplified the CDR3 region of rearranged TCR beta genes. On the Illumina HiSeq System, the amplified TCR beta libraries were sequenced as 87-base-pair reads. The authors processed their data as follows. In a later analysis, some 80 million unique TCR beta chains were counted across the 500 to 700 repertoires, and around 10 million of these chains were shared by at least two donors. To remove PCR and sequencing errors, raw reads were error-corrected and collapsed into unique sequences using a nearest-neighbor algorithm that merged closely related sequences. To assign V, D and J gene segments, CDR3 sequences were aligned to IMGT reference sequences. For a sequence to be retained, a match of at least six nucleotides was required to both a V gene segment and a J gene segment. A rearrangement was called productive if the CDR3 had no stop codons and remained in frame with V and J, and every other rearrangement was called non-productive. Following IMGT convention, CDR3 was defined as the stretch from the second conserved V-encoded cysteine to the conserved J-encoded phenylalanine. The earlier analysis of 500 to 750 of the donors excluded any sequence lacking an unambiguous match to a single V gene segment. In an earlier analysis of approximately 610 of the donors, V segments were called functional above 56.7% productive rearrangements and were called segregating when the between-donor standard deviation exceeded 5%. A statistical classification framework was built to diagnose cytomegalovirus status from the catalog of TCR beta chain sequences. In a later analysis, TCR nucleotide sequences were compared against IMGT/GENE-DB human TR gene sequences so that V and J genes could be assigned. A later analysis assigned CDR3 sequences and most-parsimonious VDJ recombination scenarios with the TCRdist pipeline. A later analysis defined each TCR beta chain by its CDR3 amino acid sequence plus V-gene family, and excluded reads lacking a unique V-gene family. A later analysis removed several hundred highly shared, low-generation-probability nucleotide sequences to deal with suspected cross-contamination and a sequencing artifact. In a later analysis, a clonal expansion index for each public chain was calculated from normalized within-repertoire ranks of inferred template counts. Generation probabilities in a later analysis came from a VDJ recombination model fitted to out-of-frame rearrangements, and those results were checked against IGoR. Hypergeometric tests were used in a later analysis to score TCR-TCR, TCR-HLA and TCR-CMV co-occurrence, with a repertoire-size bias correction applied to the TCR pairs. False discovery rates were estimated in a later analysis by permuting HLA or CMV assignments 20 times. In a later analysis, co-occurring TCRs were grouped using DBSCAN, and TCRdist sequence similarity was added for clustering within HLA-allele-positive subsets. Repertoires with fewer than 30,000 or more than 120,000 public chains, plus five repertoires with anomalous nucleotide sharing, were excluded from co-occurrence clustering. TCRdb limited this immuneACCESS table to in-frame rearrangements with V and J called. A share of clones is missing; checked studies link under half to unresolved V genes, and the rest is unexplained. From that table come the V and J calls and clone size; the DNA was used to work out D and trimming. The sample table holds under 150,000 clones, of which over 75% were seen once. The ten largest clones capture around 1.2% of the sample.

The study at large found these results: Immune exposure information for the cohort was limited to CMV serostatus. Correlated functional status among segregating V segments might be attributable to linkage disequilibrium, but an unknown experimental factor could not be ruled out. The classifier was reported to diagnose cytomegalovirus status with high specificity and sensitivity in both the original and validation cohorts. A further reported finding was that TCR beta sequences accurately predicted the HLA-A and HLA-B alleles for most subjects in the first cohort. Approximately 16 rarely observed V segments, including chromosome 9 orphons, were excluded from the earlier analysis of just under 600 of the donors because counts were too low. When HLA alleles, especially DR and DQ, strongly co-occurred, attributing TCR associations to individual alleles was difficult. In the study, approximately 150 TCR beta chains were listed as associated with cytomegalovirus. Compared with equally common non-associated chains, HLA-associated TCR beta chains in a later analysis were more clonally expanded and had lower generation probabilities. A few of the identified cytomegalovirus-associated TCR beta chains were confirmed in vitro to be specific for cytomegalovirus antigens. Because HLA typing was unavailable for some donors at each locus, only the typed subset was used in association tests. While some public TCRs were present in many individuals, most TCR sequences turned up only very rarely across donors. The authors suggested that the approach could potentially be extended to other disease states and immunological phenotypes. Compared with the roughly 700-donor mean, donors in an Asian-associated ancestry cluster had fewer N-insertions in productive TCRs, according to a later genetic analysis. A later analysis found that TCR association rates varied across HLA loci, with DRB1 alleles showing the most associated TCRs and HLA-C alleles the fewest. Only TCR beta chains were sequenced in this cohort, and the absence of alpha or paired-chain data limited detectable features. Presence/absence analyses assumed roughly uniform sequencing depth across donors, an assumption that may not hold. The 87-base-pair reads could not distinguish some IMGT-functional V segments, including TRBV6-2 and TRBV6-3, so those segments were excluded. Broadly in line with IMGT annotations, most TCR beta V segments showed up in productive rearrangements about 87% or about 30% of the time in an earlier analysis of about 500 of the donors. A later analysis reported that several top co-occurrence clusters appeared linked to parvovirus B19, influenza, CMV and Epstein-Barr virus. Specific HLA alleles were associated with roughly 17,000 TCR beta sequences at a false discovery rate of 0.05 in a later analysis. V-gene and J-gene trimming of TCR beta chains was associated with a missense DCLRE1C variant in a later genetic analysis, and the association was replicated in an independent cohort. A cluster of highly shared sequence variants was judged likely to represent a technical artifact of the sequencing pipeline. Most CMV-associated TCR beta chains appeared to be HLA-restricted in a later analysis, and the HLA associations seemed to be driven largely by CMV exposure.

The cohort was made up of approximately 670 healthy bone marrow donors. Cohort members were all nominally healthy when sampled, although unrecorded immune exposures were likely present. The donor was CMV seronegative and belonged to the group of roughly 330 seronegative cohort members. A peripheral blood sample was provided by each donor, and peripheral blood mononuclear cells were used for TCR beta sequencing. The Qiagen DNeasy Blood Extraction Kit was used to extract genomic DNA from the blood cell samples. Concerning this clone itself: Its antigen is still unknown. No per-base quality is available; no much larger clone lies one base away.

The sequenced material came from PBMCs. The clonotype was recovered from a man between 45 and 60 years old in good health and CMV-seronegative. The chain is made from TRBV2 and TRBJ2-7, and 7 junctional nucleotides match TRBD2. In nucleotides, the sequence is TGTGCCAGCGGTCTCGGGGGGAGCTCCTACGAGCAGTACTTC. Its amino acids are CASGLGGSSYEQYF.